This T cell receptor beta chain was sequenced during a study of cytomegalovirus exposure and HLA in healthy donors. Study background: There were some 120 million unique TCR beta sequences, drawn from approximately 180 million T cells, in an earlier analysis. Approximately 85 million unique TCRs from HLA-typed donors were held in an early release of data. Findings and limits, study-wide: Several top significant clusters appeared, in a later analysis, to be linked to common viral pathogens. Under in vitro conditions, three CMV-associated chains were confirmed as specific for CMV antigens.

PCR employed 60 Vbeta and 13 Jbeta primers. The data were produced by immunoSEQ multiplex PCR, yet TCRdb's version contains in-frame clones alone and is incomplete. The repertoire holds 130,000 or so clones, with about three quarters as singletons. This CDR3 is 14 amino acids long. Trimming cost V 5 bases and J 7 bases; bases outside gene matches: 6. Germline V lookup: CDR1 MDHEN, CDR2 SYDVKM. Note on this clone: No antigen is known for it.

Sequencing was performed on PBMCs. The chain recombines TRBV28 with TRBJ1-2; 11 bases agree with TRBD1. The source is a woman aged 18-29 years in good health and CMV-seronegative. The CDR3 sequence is CASSPGQGVFGYTF. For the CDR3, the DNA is TGTGCCAGCAGTCCGGGACAGGGGGTCTTTGGCTACACCTTC.